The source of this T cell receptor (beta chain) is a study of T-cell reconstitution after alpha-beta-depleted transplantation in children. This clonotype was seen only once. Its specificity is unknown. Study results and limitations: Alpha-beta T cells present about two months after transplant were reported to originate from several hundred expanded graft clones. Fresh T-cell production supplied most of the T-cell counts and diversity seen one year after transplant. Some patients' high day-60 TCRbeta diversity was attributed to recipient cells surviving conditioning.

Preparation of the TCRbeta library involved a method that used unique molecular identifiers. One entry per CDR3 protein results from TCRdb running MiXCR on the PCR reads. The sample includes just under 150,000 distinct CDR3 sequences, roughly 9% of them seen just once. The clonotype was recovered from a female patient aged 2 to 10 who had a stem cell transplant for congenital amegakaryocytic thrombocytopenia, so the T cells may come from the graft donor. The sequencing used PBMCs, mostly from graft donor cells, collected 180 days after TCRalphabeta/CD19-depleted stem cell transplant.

The CDR3 coding sequence is TGTGCCAGCAGTGAAGGCCTCCCTAGCGGGAGGATAAACACAGATACGCAGTATTTT. This gives the protein CASSEGLPSGRINTDTQYF. This chain joins TRBV25-1 and TRBJ2-3; 11 positions agree with TRBD2. Unmatched junction bases numbered 12, after V lost 2 bases and J lost 2 bases. The CDR3 totals 19 residues. The germline gives CDR1 MGHDK, CDR2 SYGVNS.